This entry lists 29 T cell receptor beta chains sequenced from one sample in a study of cytomegalovirus exposure and HLA in healthy donors. Vbeta (60) and Jbeta (13) primers were used in the PCR. The table came from immunoSEQ multiplex PCR; TCRdb's copy has only in-frame clones and leaves some out. The sample shows over 70,000 clones, over 75% of them seen only once. Sample: PBMCs. The origin of the receptors is a man between 18 and 29 years old in good health and CMV-seronegative.

The gene calls are TRBV2 and TRBJ2-1; 7 bases line up with TRBD2. The CDR3 runs to 17 residues. Germline assignment: CDR1 SNHLY and CDR2 FYNNEI. J lost 6 bases, V lost 5 bases, and 16 bases had no gene match. The CDR3 DNA follows: TGTGCCAGCAGTCCCCCGGGGGGATGGAGGGTTTCCAATGAGCAGTTCTTC. Its protein product is CASSPPGGWRVSNEQFF.

This sequence joins TRBV7-8 and TRBJ1-1, with D unclear. The CDR3 consists of 12 residues. Germline values: CDR1 SGHVS, CDR2 FQNEAQ. V was shortened by 8 bases and J by 2 bases, with 9 bases between the two germline ends. CDR3 in DNA: TGTGCCAGCCGACGGGTCAACACTGAAGCTTTCTTT. It codes for CASRRVNTEAFF.

V is TRBV28 and J is TRBJ1-2; 7 bases line up with TRBD1. V dropped 8 bases and J dropped 3; count of bases not matched to a gene: 9. The germline V gene has CDR1 MDHEN and CDR2 SYDVKM. CDR3 length equals 14 residues. CDR3 residues: CASLVEGAYYGYTF. The CDR3 DNA reads as TGTGCCAGCCTCGTTGAGGGGGCTTACTATGGCTACACCTTC.

This clone was observed a few times. This chain connects TRBV4-1 to TRBJ1-5, with TRBD1 matching over 12 bases. V was clipped by 8 bases and J by 2 bases; unmatched bases: 16. The CDR3 length is 19 residues. The germline V gene has CDR1 MGHRA and CDR2 YSYEKL. The CDR3 is CASARRTGTGGAGNQPQHF. CDR3 DNA sequence: TGCGCCAGCGCTAGACGAACCGGGACAGGGGGCGCGGGCAATCAGCCCCAGCATTTT.

This chain uses TRBV18 with TRBJ2-7, with a tentative D call TRBD2 (7 bases). Trimming removed 2 bases from V and 4 bases from J, with 15 bases in between. The CDR3 extends over 15 amino acids. CDR1 and CDR2 from the germline V gene are KGHSH and LQKENI. CDR3 coding DNA: TGTGCCAGCTCACCAAGGGCAGGGGAGGGTTACGAGCAGTACTTC. It translates to CASSPRAGEGYEQYF.

V is TRBV11-2 and J is TRBJ2-7, with D tentatively TRBD1 (6 bases). The ends were cut back, 2 bases at V and 1 base at J, with 12 bases in the middle. This CDR3 comprises 15 residues. Germline-derived CDR1 and CDR2 are SGHAT and FQNNGV. CDR3 amino acids: CASSLSGQRSYEQYF. Here the CDR3 DNA reads TGTGCCAGCAGCTTAAGTGGACAGAGATCCTACGAGCAGTACTTC.

This rearrangement joins TRBV30 to TRBJ2-3; a possible D gene is TRBD2 (5 bases). With 7 bases removed from V and 1 base from J, the gap between germline ends came to 12 bases. The germline gives CDR1 GTSNPN, CDR2 SVGIG (reference sequence). This CDR3 is built from 13 residues. CDR3 region: CASGEGGTDTQYF. CDR3 DNA: TGTGCCTCTGGAGAGGGAGGCACAGATACGCAGTATTTT. Based on the CDR3 plus reference TRBV30 and TRBJ2-3, the full variable domain is SQTIHQWPATLVQPVGSPLSLECTVEGTSNPNLYWYRQAAGRGLQLLFYSVGIGQISSEVPQNLSASRPQDRQFILSSKKLLLSDSGFYLCASGEGGTDTQYFGPGTRLTVL.

The chain links TRBV27 to TRBJ1-2; 7 bases line up with TRBD1. CDR1 and CDR2 (germline): MNHEY, SMNVEV (reference sequence). V lost 2 bases to trimming and J lost 2 bases; unmatched junction nucleotides: 5. This CDR3 is built from 15 residues. The CDR3 nucleotides are TGTGCCAGCAGTTTAGAGCACAGGGGAAACTATGGCTACACCTTC. It translates to CASSLEHRGNYGYTF.

CDR3 sequence reads: CASSSAGRYNSPLHF. Written as DNA, the CDR3 is TGTGCCAGCAGCTCAGCGGGACGGTATAATTCACCCCTCCACTTT. This chain uses TRBV5-8 with TRBJ1-6; D perhaps matches TRBD1 (5 bases). Trimming removed 3 bases from V and 4 bases from J, with 11 bases in between. The CDR3 extends over 15 amino acids. CDR1 and CDR2 from the germline V gene are SGHTS and YDEGEE.

This clone was counted between two and nine times. The chain uses TRBV11-2 and TRBJ1-4; D not resolved. V lost 5 bases, J lost 3 bases, and 13 bases lay in between. Germline V CDR1 and CDR2: SGHAT, FQNNGV. The CDR3 contains 15 residues. The CDR3 nucleotides read TGTGCCAGCAGCCCAATTCGGGGTTCTAATGAAAAACTGTTTTTT. As protein: CASSPIRGSNEKLFF. The full variable domain, its missing parts supplied by reference TRBV11-2 and TRBJ1-4, is EAGVAQSPRYKIIEKRQSVAFWCNPISGHATLYWYQQILGQGPKLLIQFQNNGVVDDSQLPKDRFSAERLKGVDSTLKIQPAKLEDSAVYLCASSPIRGSNEKLFFGSGTQLSVL.

The chain carries TRBV4-1 and TRBJ1-6, with TRBD1 identical over 7 bases. CDR3 length equals 17 residues. Looked up from germline, CDR1 is MGHRA and CDR2 is YSYEKL. V gave up 0 bases and J gave up 5 bases; unmatched junction bases: 7. Written as DNA, the CDR3 is TGCGCCAGCAGCCAAGATTTCAGGGGGTCTCATAATTCACCCCTCCACTTT. Translation: CASSQDFRGSHNSPLHF.

The chain carries TRBV4-2 and TRBJ1-6; tentative D call: TRBD1 (5 bases). Germline CDR1 and CDR2: LGHNA and YNFKEQ. The CDR3 runs to 14 residues. Between the trimmed V and J ends, which lost 0 bases and 9 bases, there was a span of 9 bases. This CDR3 reads CASSQDREGSPLHF. CDR3 bases: TGTGCCAGCAGCCAAGACAGGGAGGGTTCACCCCTCCACTTT.

This clone was seen a single time. The chain employs TRBV16 and TRBJ1-1; 8 bases are shared with TRBD1. The CDR3 is 14 residues long. Looked up from germline, CDR1 is KGHSY and CDR2 is FQNENV. The junction had 5 bases not matched to a gene; V was cut back by 4 bases and J by 4 bases. In DNA, the CDR3 is TGTGCCAGCAGCCTTCGCCAGGGGGCCACTGAAGCTTTCTTT. It specifies CASSLRQGATEAFF. Together with reference TRBV16 and TRBJ1-1, the CDR3 gives the full variable domain: GEEVAQTPKHLVRGEGQKAKLYCAPIKGHSYVFWYQQVLKNEFKFLISFQNENVFDETGMPKERFSAKCLPNSPCSLEIQATKLEDSAVYFCASSLRQGATEAFFGQGTRLTVV.

The CDR3, as DNA: TGCGCCAGCAGCCGGGACAGTGCGAACACCGGGGAGCTGTTTTTT. It is translated as CASSRDSANTGELFF. V and J are TRBV10-1 and TRBJ2-2; 7 bases agree with TRBD1. Germline assignment: CDR1 WNHNN and CDR2 SYGVQD (reference sequence). V dropped 6 bases and J dropped 0; count of bases not matched to a gene: 4. CDR3 length equals 15 residues.

The CDR3 DNA reads TGTGCCAGCAGTACAGGACAGAATTATCAGCCCCAGCATTTT. It is translated as CASSTGQNYQPQHF. This chain joins TRBV6-5 and TRBJ1-5, with a weak D call TRBD1 (6 bases). V dropped 5 bases and J dropped 5 bases, with 13 bases sitting between them. CDR1 and CDR2 (germline): MNHEY, SVGAGI. CDR3 length: 14 residues.

This chain uses TRBV5-1 with TRBJ1-6; TRBD1 matches 8 bases. CDR3 length: 15 residues. Germline values: CDR1 SGHRS, CDR2 YFSETQ. The ends lost 4 bases at V and 7 bases at J; junction bases unmatched: 7. The CDR3 sequence is CASSDRDRNNSPLHF. The CDR3 nucleotides read TGCGCCAGCAGCGACCGGGACAGGAACAATTCACCCCTCCACTTT.

The chain recombines TRBV25-1 with TRBJ1-1; D possibly corresponds to TRBD1 (5 bases). Deletions cut 3 bases from V and 1 base from J, with 9 bases between. The CDR3 extends over 14 amino acids. Germline loops: CDR1 MGHDK, CDR2 SYGVNS. The CDR3, as DNA: TGTGCCAGCAGTGACCTGGACACGAACACTGAAGCTTTCTTT. This sequence encodes CASSDLDTNTEAFF.

V is TRBV7-9 and J is TRBJ2-3, with 7 bases that match TRBD2. The germline CDR1 and CDR2 sequences are SEHNR and FQNEAQ (reference sequence). V dropped 5 bases and J dropped 9; count of bases not matched to a gene: 20. The CDR3 has 17 amino acids. CDR3 nucleotides: TGTGCCAGCAGCCCCGGGTCGGGCGGGGGAAACCCCCGGACGCAGTATTTT. This translates into CASSPGSGGGNPRTQYF.

A word on this clone: The same CDR3 can be traced to other DNA sequences in this sample. The rearrangement uses TRBV9 and TRBJ2-1; 7 nucleotides match TRBD1. J gave up 1 base and V 4 bases, and 5 bases lay outside the gene matches. The CDR3 is 15 residues long. Germline V gene lookup returns CDR1 SGDLS and CDR2 YYNGEE. Here the CDR3 reads CASSTSGGSYNEQFF. CDR3 in DNA: TGTGCCAGCAGCACTTCAGGGGGATCCTACAATGAGCAGTTCTTC.

Remarks on this clone: Compared with germline, one end of the junction differs, possibly owing to a read error. The V call is TRBV5-1, the J call TRBJ2-7; 9 nucleotides match TRBD1. Germline V gives CDR1 SGHRS, CDR2 YFSETQ. This CDR3 contains 14 residues. DNA for the CDR3: TGCGCCAGCGGCTTGGCCCGGACAGGGGACGAGCAGTACTTC. Translation gives CASGLARTGDEQYF.

The rearrangement uses TRBV2 and TRBJ2-3; tentative D call: TRBD1 (6 bases). The CDR3 has 15 residues. With 2 bases removed from V and 6 bases from J, the gap between germline ends came to 15 bases. The germline V gene has CDR1 SNHLY and CDR2 FYNNEI. In DNA, the CDR3 is TGTGCCAGCAGTGAACGTGGTACAGGGTTGGATACGCAGTATTTT. Encoded protein: CASSERGTGLDTQYF.

The chain uses TRBV7-6 and TRBJ2-2; 9 bases match TRBD2. Trimming cost V 2 bases and J 7 bases; bases outside gene matches: 8. This CDR3 is 16 amino acids long. The germline CDR1 and CDR2 sequences are SGHVS and FNYEAQ. The CDR3 DNA reads TGTGCCAGCAGCTTACGCGGGGGGGACGCAGGCGGGGAGCTGTTTTTT. Amino acid sequence: CASSLRGGDAGGELFF.

This rearrangement joins TRBV15 to TRBJ2-3; D is perhaps TRBD2 (7 bases). The germline V and J ends were trimmed by 0 bases and 4 bases, with 14 bases remaining between them. The length of the CDR3 is 16 residues. CDR1 and CDR2 from the germline V gene are LNHNV and YYDKDF (reference sequence). The CDR3 nucleotides are TGTGCCACCAGCAGAGATGGGGGGGCCGGTTCAGATACGCAGTATTTT. Its protein is CATSRDGGAGSDTQYF.

This chain uses TRBV5-1 with TRBJ1-1; 7 positions agree with TRBD1. CDR1 is SGHRS, CDR2 YFSETQ, per germline. The CDR3 is 15 residues long. V was pared by 6 bases and J by 4 bases, with 12 bases of the junction left unmatched. The CDR3 nucleotides are TGCGCCAGCATGGGACAGAACTTACCGAGCACTGAAGCTTTCTTT. This encodes CASMGQNLPSTEAFF.

V gene TRBV18 combines with J gene TRBJ1-2; 10 nucleotides line up with TRBD1. The germline CDR1 and CDR2 sequences are KGHSH and LQKENI. J gave up 8 bases and V 6 bases, and 6 bases lay outside the gene matches. There are 13 residues in the CDR3. CDR3 in DNA: TGTGCCAGCTCTCCTCGGGACAGGGGAGGCTACACCTTC. This codes for CASSPRDRGGYTF. Looking up the rest from reference TRBV18 and TRBJ1-2 gives the full variable domain: NAGVMQNPRHLVRRRGQEARLRCSPMKGHSHVYWYRQLPEEGLKFMVYLQKENIIDESGMPKERFSAEFPKEGPSILRIQQVVRGDSAAYFCASSPRDRGGYTFGSGTRLTVV.

This clone was counted only a few times. This chain uses TRBV6-1 with TRBJ1-2; TRBD1 might be the D (6 bases). V was pared by 3 bases and J by 5 bases, with 16 bases between. Germline lookup yields CDR1 MNHNS and CDR2 SASEGT. CDR3 length: 15 residues. The CDR3 nucleotides read TGTGCCAGCAGTGATGCCGGGACACCTCCTTATGGCTACACCTTC. Translation: CASSDAGTPPYGYTF.

This clone occurred once. The chain links TRBV7-6 to TRBJ1-1; 8 nucleotides match TRBD1. J gave up 8 bases and V 4 bases, and 3 bases lay outside the gene matches. The CDR3 consists of 12 residues. Germline V gives CDR1 SGHVS, CDR2 FNYEAQ. In nucleotides, the CDR3 is TGTGCCAGCAGCTCCAGACAGGGGGAAGCTTTCTTT. Protein: CASSSRQGEAFF.

This clone was found a few times. The rearrangement links TRBV4-2 to TRBJ2-2; possible D gene TRBD1, 6 bases. Trimming left V 8 bases short and J 2 bases short, with 15 bases between. This CDR3 region has 15 residues. CDR1 is LGHNA and CDR2 is YNFKEQ in the germline V gene. CDR3 region: CASAPGHLNTGELFF. In DNA, the CDR3 is TGTGCCAGCGCCCCGGGACACCTAAACACCGGGGAGCTGTTTTTT.

The chain has TRBV2 and TRBJ1-1; 7 nucleotides line up with TRBD1. Germline V gives CDR1 SNHLY, CDR2 FYNNEI. This CDR3 comprises 14 residues. The V and J ends lost 9 bases and 0 bases, in that order; junction bases with no gene match: 7. As DNA, the CDR3 is TGTGCCAGGACAGGGTCTGCAGTGAACACTGAAGCTTTCTTT. Protein sequence: CARTGSAVNTEAFF.